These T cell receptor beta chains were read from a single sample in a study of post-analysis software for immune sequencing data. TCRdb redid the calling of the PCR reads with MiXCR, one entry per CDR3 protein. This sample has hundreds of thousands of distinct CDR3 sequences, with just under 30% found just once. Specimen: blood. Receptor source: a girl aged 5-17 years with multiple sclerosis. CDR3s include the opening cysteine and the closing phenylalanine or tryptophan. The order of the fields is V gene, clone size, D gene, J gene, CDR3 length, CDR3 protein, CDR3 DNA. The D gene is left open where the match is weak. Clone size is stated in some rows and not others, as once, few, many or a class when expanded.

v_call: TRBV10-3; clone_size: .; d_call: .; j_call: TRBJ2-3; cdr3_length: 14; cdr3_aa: CAIRRTDPTDTQYF; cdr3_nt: TGTGCCATCAGGAGGACGGACCCCACAGATACGCAGTATTTT
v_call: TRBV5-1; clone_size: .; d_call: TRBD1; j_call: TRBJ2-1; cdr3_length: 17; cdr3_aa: CASSLRGTGGSYNEQFF; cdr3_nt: TGCGCCAGCAGCTTGAGAGGGACAGGGGGGTCCTACAATGAGCAGTTCTTC
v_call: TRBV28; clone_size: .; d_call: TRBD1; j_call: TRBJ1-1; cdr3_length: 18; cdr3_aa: CASTGSPGIQGMNTEAFF; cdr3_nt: TGTGCCAGCACCGGCAGCCCGGGTATACAGGGGATGAACACTGAAGCTTTCTTT
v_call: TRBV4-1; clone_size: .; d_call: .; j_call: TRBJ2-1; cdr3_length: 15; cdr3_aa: CASSHETSSYNEQFF; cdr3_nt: TGCGCCAGCAGCCACGAGACTAGCTCCTACAATGAGCAGTTCTTC
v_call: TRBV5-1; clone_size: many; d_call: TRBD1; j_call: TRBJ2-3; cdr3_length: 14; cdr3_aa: CASSSTGGTDTQYF; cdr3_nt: TGTGCCAGCAGTTCGACAGGGGGGACAGATACGCAGTATTTT
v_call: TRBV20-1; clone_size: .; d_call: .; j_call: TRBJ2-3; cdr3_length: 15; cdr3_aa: CSASLGGSETDTQYF; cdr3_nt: TGCAGTGCTAGCCTGGGGGGAAGTGAGACAGATACGCAGTATTTT
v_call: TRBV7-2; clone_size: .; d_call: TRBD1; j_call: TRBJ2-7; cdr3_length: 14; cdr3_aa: CASSRQGAFYEQYF; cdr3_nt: TGTGCCAGCAGCCGACAGGGAGCTTTTTACGAGCAGTACTTC
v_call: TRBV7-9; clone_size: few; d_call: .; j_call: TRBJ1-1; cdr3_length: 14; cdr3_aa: CASSLSLSNTEAFF; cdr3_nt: TGTGCCAGCAGCTTATCCCTATCAAACACTGAAGCTTTCTTT
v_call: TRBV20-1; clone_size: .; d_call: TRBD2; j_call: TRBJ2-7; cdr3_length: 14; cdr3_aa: CSASRLALTYEQYF; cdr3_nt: TGCAGTGCTAGCAGACTAGCTCTAACCTACGAGCAGTACTTC
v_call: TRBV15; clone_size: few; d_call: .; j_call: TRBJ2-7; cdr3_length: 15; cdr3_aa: CATSPRRRAIYEQYF; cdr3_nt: TGTGCCACCAGCCCCCGAAGGCGGGCCATCTACGAGCAGTACTTC
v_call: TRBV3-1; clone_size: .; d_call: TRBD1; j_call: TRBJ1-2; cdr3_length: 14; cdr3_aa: CASSREQTGAGYTF; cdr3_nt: TGTGCCAGCAGCCGCGAACAGACAGGGGCTGGCTACACCTTC
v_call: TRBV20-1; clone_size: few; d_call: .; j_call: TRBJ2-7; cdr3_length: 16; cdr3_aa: CSAREAGAYHSYEQYF; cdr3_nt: TGCAGTGCTAGAGAGGCGGGGGCCTATCACTCCTACGAGCAGTACTTC
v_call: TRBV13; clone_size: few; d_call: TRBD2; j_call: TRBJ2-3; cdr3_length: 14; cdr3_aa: CASSQSGGADTQYF; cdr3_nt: TGTGCCAGCAGCCAAAGCGGGGGGGCAGATACGCAGTATTTT
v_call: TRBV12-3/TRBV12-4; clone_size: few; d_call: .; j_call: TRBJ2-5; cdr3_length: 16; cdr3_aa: CASSLGPREVWETQYF; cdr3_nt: TGTGCCAGCAGTTTAGGTCCCAGGGAGGTTTGGGAGACCCAGTACTTC
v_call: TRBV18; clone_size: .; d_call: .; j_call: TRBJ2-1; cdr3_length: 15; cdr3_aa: CASSPHRAAYNEQFF; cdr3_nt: TGTGCCAGCTCGCCACACAGGGCCGCCTACAATGAGCAGTTCTTC
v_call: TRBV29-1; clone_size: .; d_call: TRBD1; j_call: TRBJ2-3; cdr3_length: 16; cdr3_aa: CSVSRGRTGVTDTQYF; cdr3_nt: TGCAGCGTTTCTAGAGGGCGGACAGGGGTTACAGATACGCAGTATTTT
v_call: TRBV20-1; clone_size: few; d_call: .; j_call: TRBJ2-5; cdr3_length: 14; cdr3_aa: CSANTGGPKETQYF; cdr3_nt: TGCAGTGCTAACACTGGCGGGCCGAAAGAGACCCAGTACTTC
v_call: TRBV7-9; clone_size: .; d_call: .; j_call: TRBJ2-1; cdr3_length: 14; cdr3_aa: CASSLDGLYNEQFF; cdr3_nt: TGTGCCAGCAGCTTAGACGGATTATACAATGAGCAGTTCTTC
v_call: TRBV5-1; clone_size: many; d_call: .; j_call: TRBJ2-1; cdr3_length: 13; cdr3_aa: CASSFRQLNEQFF; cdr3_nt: TGCGCCAGCAGCTTCAGACAACTCAATGAGCAGTTCTTC
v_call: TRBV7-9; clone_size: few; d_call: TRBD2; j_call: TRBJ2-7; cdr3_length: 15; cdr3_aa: CASSPPAGENYEQYF; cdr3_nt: TGTGCCAGCAGCCCTCCGGCGGGGGAGAACTACGAGCAGTACTTC
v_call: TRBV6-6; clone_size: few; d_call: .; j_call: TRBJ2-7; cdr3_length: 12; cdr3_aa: CASSYLKDEQYF; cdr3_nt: TGTGCCAGCAGTTACCTCAAGGACGAGCAGTACTTC
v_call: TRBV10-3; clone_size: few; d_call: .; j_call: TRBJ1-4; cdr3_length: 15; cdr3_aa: CASSSEPATNEKLFF; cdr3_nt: TGTGCCTCCTCAAGCGAACCGGCAACTAATGAAAAACTGTTTTTT
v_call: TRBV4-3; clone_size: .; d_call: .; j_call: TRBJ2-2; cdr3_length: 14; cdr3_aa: CASSRGGLVGELFF; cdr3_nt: TGCGCCAGCAGCCGCGGCGGGCTGGTAGGGGAGCTGTTTTTT
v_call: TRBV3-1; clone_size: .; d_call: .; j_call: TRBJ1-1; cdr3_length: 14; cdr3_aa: CASSLVGRDTEAFF; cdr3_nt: TGTGCCAGCAGCCTGGTCGGTAGGGACACTGAAGCTTTCTTT
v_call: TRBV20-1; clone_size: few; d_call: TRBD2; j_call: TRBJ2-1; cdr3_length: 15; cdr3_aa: CSARAWELAGSGQFF; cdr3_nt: TGCAGTGCTAGAGCTTGGGAACTAGCGGGTTCAGGGCAGTTCTTC
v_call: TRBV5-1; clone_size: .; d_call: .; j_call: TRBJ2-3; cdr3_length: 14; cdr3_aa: CASSAGVSTDTQYF; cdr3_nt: TGCGCCAGCAGTGCCGGGGTCAGCACAGATACGCAGTATTTT
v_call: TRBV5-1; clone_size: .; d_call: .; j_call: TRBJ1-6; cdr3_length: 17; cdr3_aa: CASSSTVGSSYNSPLHF; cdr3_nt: TGCGCCAGCAGCTCGACAGTGGGGAGCTCCTATAATTCACCCCTCCACTTT
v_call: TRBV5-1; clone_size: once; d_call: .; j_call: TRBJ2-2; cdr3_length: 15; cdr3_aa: CASSLGQLNIGELFF; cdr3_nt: TGCGCCAGCAGCTTGGGACAGCTGAACATCGGGGAGCTGTTTTTT
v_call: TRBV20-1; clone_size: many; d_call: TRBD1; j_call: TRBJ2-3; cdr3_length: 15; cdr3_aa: CSARPGTGGLDTQYF; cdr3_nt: TGCAGTGCTCGCCCCGGGACAGGGGGCTTGGATACGCAGTATTTT
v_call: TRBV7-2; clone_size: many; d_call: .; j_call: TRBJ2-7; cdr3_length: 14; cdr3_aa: CASSFGENAYEQYF; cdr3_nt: TGTGCCAGCAGCTTTGGGGAAAACGCCTACGAGCAGTACTTC
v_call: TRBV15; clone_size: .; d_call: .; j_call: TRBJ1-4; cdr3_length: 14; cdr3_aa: CATSRSNSNEKLFF; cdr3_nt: TGTGCCACCAGCAGATCCAACTCTAATGAAAAACTGTTTTTT
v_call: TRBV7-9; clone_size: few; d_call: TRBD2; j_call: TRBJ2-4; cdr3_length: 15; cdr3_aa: CASSVLSGGGNIQYF; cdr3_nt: TGTGCCAGCAGCGTACTCTCCGGGGGAGGGAACATTCAGTACTTC
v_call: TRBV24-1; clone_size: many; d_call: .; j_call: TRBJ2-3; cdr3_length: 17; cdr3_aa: CATSDPPGSHDSDTQYF; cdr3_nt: TGTGCCACCAGTGATCCCCCGGGATCCCACGATTCAGATACGCAGTATTTT
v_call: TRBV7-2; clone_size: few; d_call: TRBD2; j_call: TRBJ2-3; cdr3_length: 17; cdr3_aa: CASSFPSGGAATDTQYF; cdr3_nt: TGTGCCAGCAGCTTCCCTAGCGGGGGGGCGGCGACAGATACGCAGTATTTT
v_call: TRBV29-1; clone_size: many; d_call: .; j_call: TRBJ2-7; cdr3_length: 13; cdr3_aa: CSVERRLGGEQYF; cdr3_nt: TGCAGCGTTGAAAGGCGATTAGGGGGCGAGCAGTACTTC
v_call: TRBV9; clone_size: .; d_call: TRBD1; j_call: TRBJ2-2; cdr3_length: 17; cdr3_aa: CASSLGQGASNTGELFF; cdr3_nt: TGTGCCAGCAGCCTGGGACAGGGGGCCTCGAACACCGGGGAGCTGTTTTTT
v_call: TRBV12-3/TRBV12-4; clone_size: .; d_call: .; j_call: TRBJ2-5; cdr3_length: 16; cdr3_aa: CASSFGPDLTQETQYF; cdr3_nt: TGTGCCAGCAGTTTTGGCCCAGACCTCACCCAAGAGACCCAGTACTTC
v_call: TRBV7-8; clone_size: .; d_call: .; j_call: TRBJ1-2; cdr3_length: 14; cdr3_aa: CASSPGGGIYGYTF; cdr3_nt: TGTGCCAGCAGCCCGGGGGGGGGAATCTATGGCTACACCTTC
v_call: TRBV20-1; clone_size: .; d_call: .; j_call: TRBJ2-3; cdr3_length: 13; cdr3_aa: CSARWGGMDTQYF; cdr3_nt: TGCAGTGCTAGGTGGGGAGGCATGGATACGCAGTATTTT
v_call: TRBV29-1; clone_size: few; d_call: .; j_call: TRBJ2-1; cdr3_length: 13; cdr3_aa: CSVAGASYNEQFF; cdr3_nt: TGCAGCGTTGCGGGTGCCTCCTACAATGAGCAGTTCTTC
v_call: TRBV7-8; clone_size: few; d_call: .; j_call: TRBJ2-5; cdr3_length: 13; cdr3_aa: CASSLIPHPTQYF; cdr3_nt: TGTGCCAGCAGCTTAATCCCTCACCCGACCCAGTACTTC
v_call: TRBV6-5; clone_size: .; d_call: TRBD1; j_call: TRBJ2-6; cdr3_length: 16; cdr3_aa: CASSYDRGSGANVLTF; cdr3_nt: TGTGCCAGCAGTTACGACAGGGGCTCTGGGGCCAACGTCCTGACTTTC